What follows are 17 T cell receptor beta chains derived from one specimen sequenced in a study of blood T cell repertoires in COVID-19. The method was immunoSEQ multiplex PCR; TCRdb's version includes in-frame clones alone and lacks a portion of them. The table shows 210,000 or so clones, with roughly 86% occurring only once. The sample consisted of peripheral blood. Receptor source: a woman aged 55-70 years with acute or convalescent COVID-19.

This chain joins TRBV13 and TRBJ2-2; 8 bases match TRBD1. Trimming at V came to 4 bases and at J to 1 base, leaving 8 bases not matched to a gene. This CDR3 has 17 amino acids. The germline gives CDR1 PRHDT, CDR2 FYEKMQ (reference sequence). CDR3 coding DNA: TGTGCCAGCAGCTCCATGAGGACAGGGCAGAACACCGGGGAGCTGTTTTTT. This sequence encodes CASSSMRTGQNTGELFF.

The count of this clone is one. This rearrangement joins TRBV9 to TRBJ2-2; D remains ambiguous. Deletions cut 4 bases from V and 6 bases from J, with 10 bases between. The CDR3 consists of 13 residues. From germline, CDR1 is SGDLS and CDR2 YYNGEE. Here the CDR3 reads CASSPAGAGELFF. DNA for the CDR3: TGTGCCAGCAGCCCGGCCGGAGCCGGGGAGCTGTTTTTT.

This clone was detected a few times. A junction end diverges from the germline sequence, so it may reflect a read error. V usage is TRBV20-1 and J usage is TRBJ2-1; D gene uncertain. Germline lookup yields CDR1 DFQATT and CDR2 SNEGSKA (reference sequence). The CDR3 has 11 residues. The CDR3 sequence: CSASVYDEQFF. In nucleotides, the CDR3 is TGCAGTGCTAGTGTCTACGATGAGCAGTTCTTC.

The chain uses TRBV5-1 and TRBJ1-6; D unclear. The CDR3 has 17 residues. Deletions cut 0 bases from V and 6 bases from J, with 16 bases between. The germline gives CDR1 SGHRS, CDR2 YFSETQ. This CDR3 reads CASSLVGEPTGNSPLHF. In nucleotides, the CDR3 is TGCGCCAGCAGCTTGGTTGGTGAACCGACGGGTAATTCACCCCTCCACTTT.

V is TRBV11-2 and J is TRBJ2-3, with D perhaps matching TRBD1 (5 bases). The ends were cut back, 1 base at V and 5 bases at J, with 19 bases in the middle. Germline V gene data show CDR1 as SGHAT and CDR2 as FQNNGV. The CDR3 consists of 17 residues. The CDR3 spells CASSLASQGLARDTQYF. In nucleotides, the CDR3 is TGTGCCAGCAGCTTAGCTTCGCAGGGTTTAGCAAGAGATACGCAGTATTTT. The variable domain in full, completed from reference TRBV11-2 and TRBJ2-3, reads EAGVAQSPRYKIIEKRQSVAFWCNPISGHATLYWYQQILGQGPKLLIQFQNNGVVDDSQLPKDRFSAERLKGVDSTLKIQPAKLEDSAVYLCASSLASQGLARDTQYFGPGTRLTVL.

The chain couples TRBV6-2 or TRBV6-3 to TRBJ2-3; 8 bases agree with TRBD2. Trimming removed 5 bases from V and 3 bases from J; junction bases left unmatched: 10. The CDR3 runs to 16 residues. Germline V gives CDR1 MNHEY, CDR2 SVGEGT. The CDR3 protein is CASSPQSGRPTDTQYF. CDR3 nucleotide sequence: TGTGCCAGCAGTCCCCAAAGCGGGAGACCAACAGATACGCAGTATTTT.

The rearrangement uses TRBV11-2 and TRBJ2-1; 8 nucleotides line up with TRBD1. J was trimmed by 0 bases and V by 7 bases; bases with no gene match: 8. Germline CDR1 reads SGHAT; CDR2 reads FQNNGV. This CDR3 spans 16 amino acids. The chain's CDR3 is CASTQQGGRSYNEQFF. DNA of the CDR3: TGTGCCAGCACCCAACAGGGGGGACGCTCCTACAATGAGCAGTTCTTC.

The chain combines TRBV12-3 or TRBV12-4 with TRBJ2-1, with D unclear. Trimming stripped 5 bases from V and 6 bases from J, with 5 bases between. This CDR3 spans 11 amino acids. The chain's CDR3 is CASSPSNEQFF. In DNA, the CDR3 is TGTGCCAGCAGTCCCTCCAATGAGCAGTTCTTC.

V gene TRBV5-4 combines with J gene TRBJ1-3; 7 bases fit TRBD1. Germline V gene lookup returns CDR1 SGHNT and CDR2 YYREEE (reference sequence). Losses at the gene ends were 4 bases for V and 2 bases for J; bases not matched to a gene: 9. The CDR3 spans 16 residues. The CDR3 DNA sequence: TGTGCCAGCAGCCGCAGGGACAGCATCACTGGAAACACCATATATTTT. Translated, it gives CASSRRDSITGNTIYF.

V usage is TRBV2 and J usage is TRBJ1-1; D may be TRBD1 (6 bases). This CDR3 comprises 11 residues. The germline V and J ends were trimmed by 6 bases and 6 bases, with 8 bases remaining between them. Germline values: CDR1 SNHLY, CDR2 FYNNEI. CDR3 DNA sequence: TGTGCCAGCAGGAGGACAGCTGAAGCTTTCTTT. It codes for CASRRTAEAFF.

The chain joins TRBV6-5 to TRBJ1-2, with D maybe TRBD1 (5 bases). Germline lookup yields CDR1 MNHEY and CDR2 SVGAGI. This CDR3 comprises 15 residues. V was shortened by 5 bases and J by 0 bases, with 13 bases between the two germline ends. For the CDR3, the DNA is TGTGCCAGCAGTACTCTCAGGGAGGCTAACTATGGCTACACCTTC. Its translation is CASSTLREANYGYTF.

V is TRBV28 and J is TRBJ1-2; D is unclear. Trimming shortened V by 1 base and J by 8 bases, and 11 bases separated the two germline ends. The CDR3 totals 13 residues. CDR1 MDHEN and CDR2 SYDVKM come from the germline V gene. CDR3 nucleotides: TGTGCCAGCAGTTTATTCGCAGGCCAGGGCTACACCTTC. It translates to CASSLFAGQGYTF.

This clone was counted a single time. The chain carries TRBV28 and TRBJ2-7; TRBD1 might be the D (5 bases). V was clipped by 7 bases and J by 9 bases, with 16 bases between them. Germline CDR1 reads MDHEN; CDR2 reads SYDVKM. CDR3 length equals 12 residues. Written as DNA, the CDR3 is TGTGCCAGCACGGACATCGATCGGGCGCAGTACTTC. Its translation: CASTDIDRAQYF.

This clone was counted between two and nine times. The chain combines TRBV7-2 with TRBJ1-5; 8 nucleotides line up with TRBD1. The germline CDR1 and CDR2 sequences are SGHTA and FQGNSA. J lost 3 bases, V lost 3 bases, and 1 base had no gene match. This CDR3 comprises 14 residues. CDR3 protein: CASSLGQANQPQHF. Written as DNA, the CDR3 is TGTGCCAGCAGCTTGGGACAGGCCAATCAGCCCCAGCATTTT.

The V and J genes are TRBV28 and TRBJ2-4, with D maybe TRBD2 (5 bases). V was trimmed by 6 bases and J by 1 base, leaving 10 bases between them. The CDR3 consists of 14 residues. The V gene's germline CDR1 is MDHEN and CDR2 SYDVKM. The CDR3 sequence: CASSPSGAKNIQYF. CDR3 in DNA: TGTGCCAGCAGCCCCTCGGGGGCCAAAAACATTCAGTACTTC.

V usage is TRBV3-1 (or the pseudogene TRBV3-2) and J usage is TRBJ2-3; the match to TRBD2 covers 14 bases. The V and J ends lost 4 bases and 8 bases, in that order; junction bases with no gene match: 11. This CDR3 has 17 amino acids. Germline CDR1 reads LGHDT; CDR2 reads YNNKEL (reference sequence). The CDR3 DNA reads TGTGCCAGCAGCCTCCCGCACGGACTAGCGGGAGGACTTACGCAGTATTTT. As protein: CASSLPHGLAGGLTQYF.

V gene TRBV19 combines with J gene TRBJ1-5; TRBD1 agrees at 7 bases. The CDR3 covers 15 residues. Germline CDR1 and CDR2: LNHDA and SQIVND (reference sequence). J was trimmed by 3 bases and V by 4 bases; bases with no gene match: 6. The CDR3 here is CASSKLQGDNQPQHF. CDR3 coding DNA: TGTGCCAGTAGTAAACTCCAGGGGGACAATCAGCCCCAGCATTTT.